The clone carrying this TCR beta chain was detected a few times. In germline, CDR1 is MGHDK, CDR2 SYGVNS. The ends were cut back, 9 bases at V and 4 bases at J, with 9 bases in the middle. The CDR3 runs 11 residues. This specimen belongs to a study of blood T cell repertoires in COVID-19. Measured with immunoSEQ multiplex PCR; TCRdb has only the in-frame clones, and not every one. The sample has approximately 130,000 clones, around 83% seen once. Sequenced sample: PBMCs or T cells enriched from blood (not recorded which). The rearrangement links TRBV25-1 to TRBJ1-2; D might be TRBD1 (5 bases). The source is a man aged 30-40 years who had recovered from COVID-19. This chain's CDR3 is CASTGPYGYTF. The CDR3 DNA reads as TGTGCCAGTACAGGCCCCTATGGCTACACCTTC.